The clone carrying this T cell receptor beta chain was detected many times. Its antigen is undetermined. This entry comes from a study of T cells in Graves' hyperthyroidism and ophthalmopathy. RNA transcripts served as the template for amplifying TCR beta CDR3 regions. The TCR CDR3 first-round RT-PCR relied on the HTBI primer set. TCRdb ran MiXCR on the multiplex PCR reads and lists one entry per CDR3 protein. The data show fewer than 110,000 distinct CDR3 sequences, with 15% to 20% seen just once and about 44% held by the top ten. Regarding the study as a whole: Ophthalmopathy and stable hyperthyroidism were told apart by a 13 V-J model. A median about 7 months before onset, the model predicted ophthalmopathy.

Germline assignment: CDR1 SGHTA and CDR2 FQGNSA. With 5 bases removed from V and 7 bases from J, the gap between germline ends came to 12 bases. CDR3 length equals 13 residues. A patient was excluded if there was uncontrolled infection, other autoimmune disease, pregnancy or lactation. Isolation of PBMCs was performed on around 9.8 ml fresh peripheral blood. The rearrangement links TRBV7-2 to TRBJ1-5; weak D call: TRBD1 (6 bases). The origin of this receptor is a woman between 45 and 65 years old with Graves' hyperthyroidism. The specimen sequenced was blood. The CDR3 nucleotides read TGTGCCAGCAGCGCAGACAGGATCCAGCCCCAGCATTTT. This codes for CASSADRIQPQHF. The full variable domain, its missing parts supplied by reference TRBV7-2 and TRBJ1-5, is GAGVSQSPSNKVTEKGKDVELRCDPISGHTALYWYRQSLGQGLEFLIYFQGNSAPDKSGLPSDRFSAERTGGSVSTLTIQRTQQEDSAVYLCASSADRIQPQHFGDGTRLSIL.